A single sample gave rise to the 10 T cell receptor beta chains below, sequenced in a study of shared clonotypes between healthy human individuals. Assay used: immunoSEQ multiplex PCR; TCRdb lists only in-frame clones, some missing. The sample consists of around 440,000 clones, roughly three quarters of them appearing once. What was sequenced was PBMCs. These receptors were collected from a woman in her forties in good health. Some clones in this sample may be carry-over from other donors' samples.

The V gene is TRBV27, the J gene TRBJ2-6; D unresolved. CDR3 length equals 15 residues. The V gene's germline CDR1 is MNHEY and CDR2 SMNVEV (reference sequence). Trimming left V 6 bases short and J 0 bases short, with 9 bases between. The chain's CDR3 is CASRATPSGANVLTF. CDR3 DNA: TGTGCCAGCAGAGCAACCCCCTCTGGGGCCAACGTCCTGACTTTC.

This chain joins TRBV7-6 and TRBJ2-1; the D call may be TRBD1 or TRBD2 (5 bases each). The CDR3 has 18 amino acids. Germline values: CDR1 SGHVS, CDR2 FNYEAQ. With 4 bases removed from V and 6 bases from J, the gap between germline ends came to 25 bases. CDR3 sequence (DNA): TGTGCCAGCAGCTCCTTGTCCGCCGGGACCCGGGCCCTCAATGAGCAGTTCTTC. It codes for CASSSLSAGTRALNEQFF. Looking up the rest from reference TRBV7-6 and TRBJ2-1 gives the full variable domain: GAGVSQSPRYKVTKRGQDVALRCDPISGHVSLYWYRQALGQGPEFLTYFNYEAQQDKSGLPNDRFSAERPEGSISTLTIQRTEQRDSAMYRCASSSLSAGTRALNEQFFGPGTRLTVL.

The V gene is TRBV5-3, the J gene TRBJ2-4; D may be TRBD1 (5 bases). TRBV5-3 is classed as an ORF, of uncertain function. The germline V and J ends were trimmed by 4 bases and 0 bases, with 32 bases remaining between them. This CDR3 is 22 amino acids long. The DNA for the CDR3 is TGTGCCAGAAGCCTTAGAAAGTCCAGGGCTTATCCCGAGCCACTAGCCAAAAACATTCAGTACTTC. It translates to CARSLRKSRAYPEPLAKNIQYF.

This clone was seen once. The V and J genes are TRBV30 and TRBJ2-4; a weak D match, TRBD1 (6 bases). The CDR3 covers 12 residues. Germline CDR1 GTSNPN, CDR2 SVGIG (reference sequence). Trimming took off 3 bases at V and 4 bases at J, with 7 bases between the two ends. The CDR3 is CAWRGTKNIQYF. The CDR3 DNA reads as TGTGCCTGGAGGGGGACAAAAAACATTCAGTACTTC.

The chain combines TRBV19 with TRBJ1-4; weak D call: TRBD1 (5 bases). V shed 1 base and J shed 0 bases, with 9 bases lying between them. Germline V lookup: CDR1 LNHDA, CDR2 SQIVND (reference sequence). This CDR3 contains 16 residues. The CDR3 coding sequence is TGTGCCAGTAGTATAGTTGGGGCGGCAACTAATGAAAAACTGTTTTTT. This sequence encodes CASSIVGAATNEKLFF.

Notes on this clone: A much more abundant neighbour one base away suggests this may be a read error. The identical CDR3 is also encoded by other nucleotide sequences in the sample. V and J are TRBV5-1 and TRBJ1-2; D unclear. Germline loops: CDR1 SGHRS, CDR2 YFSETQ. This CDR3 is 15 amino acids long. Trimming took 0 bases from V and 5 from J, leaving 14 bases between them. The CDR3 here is CASSLAGRSVYGYTF. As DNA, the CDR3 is TGCGCCAGCAGCTTGGCGGGGAGGTCGGTGTATGGCTACACCTTC.

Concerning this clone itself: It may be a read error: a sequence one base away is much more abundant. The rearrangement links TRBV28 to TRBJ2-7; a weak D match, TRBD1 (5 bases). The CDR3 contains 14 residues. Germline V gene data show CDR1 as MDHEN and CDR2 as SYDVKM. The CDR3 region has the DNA TGTACCAGCAGTTTAAGGCAGGGCTCCTACGAGCAGTACTTC. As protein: CTSSLRQGSYEQYF.

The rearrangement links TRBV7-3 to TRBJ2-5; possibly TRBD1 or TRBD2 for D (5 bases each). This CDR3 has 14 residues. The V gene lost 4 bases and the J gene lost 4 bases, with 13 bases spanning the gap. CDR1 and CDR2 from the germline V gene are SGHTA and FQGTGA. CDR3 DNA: TGTGCCAGCAGCTCGGGGACCGACGGAGAGACCCAGTACTTC. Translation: CASSSGTDGETQYF.

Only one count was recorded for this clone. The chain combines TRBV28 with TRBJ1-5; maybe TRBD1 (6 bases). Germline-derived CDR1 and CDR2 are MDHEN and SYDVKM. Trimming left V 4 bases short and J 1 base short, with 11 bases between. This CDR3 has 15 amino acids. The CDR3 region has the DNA TGTGCCAGCAGTTGGGGGGGGGCAAGCAATCAGCCCCAGCATTTT. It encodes CASSWGGASNQPQHF.

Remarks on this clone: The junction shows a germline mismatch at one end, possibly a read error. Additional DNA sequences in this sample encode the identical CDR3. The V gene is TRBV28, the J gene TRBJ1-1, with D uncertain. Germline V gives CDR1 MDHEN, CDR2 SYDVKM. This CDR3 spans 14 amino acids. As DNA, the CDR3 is TGTGCCAGCAGCATAGCAAGGGAGAACACCGAAGCTTTCTTT. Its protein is CASSIARENTEAFF.